These 31 T cell receptor beta chains were all obtained from the same sample, sequenced in a study of blood T cells in healthy people across ages. The authors ran a second PCR of about 7 to 11 cycles using a sample-barcoded 5' primer and a J-beta primer mix. TCRdb ran MiXCR on the 5' RACE reads and lists one entry per CDR3 protein. The sample includes fewer than 2,000,000 distinct CDR3 sequences, 35% to 50% of them seen just once. The sample taken for sequencing was blood. Receptors originate from a human donor in good health.

V gene TRBV12-3 or TRBV12-4 combines with J gene TRBJ1-5; weak D call: TRBD1 (6 bases). The CDR3 covers 16 residues. Trimming took off 6 bases at V and 4 bases at J, with 19 bases between the two ends. CDR3 sequence reads: CASRQGPPRGNQPQHF. The DNA for the CDR3 is TGTGCCAGCAGGCAGGGACCGCCGAGGGGGAATCAGCCCCAGCATTTT.

CDR3: CASSYSLTDTQYF. The CDR3 bases are TGTGCCAGCAGTTACTCGCTGACGGATACGCAGTATTTT. The chain couples TRBV6-5 to TRBJ2-3; no definite D call. CDR1 is MNHEY, CDR2 SVGAGI, per germline. The V end lost 0 bases, the J end lost 6 bases, and 7 bases lay between the germline ends. This CDR3 is 13 amino acids long.

The V call is TRBV12-3 or TRBV12-4, the J call TRBJ2-1; TRBD2 agrees at 10 bases. CDR3 length: 16 residues. V trimming: 2 bases; J trimming: 7 bases; junction bases outside the gene matches: 8. CDR3 sequence reads: CASSLPRASGGNEQFF. The CDR3 nucleotides read TGTGCCAGCAGTTTACCCCGGGCTAGCGGGGGAAATGAGCAGTTCTTC.

The chain is built from TRBV20-1 and TRBJ2-7; 8 nucleotides agree with TRBD1. Judging by the DNA end, TRBJ2-1 fits better; the J call may be wrong. Germline-derived CDR1 and CDR2 are DFQATT and SNEGSKA (reference sequence). The CDR3 spans 15 residues. The CDR3 DNA follows: TGCAGTGCTACTACAGGGGGGCCCCTTAACAATGAGCAGTTCTTC. Its protein product is CSATTGGPLNNEQFF.

The V gene is TRBV9, the J gene TRBJ1-2; D gene unclear. Germline CDR1 SGDLS, CDR2 YYNGEE. V lost 4 bases, J lost 8 bases, and 21 bases lay in between. The CDR3 totals 15 residues. The CDR3 sequence is CASSTEKTPSSGYTF. The CDR3 region has the DNA TGTGCCAGCAGCACCGAAAAGACCCCCTCGTCGGGCTACACCTTC.

This clonotype was observed a few times. This rearrangement joins TRBV15 to TRBJ2-1; no clear D gene. From germline, CDR1 is LNHNV and CDR2 YYDKDF (reference sequence). V was trimmed by 3 bases and J by 5 bases, leaving 17 bases between them. The CDR3 is made up of 16 amino acids. CDR3 loop: CATSRPDTSLNNEQFF. The CDR3 DNA reads as TGTGCCACCAGCAGGCCTGACACCAGTCTTAACAATGAGCAGTTCTTC.

The table lists this clonotype with a few counts. The V and J genes are TRBV10-3 and TRBJ1-2; 7 positions match TRBD1. Germline V lookup: CDR1 ENHRY, CDR2 SYGVKD. V shed 4 bases and J 2 bases; nucleotides not matched to a gene: 10. The CDR3 length is 16 residues. The CDR3 DNA reads TGTGCCATCAGTGGCGGTTTTGACAGGGCAAACTATGGCTACACCTTC. Translation gives CAISGGFDRANYGYTF.

The genes are TRBV4-1 and TRBJ1-2; 7 bases fit TRBD1. CDR3 size: 15 residues. Germline CDR1 is MGHRA and CDR2 is YSYEKL. With V trimmed by 3 bases and J by 4 bases, 8 bases remained unmatched. CDR3 nucleotide sequence: TGCGCCAGCAGCCATACTCCGGGACAGATCTATGGCTACACCTTC. As protein: CASSHTPGQIYGYTF.

V gene TRBV20-1 combines with J gene TRBJ2-7; D gene unclear. The CDR3 has 13 amino acids. Germline V gives CDR1 DFQATT, CDR2 SNEGSKA (reference sequence). Trimming removed 6 bases at V and 3 bases at J, with 15 bases between. The CDR3 region is CSASWHGFYEQYF. The CDR3 DNA is TGCAGTGCCTCCTGGCACGGATTCTACGAGCAGTACTTC.

This clonotype occurred a few times. This rearrangement joins TRBV20-1 to TRBJ2-1, with 10 positions matching TRBD1. Germline-derived CDR1 and CDR2 are DFQATT and SNEGSKA (reference sequence). Trimming removed 3 bases from V and 6 bases from J; junction bases left unmatched: 11. The CDR3 length is 16 residues. For the CDR3, the DNA is TGCAGTGCTAGTTTTAGAGGTGGACAGGGGGGCAATGAGCAGTTCTTC. Protein product: CSASFRGGQGGNEQFF.

The rearrangement joins TRBV7-8 to TRBJ2-7; D remains unclear. Trimming took off 3 bases at V and 2 bases at J, with 14 bases between the two ends. The germline V gene encodes CDR1 SGHVS and CDR2 FQNEAQ. This CDR3 has 15 residues. This chain's CDR3 is CASSLLMRSPYEQYF. In nucleotides, the CDR3 is TGTGCCAGCAGCTTGCTGATGAGAAGCCCCTACGAGCAGTACTTC. The complete variable domain, with remaining parts taken from reference TRBV7-8 and TRBJ2-7, reads GAGVSQSPRYKVAKRGQDVALRCDPISGHVSLFWYQQALGQGPEFLTYFQNEAQLDKSGLPSDRFFAERPEGSVSTLKIQRTQQEDSAVYLCASSLLMRSPYEQYFGPGTRLTVT.

The chain couples TRBV6-1 to TRBJ2-3; TRBD2 agrees at 8 bases. The CDR3 loop spans 18 amino acids. From germline, CDR1 is MNHNS and CDR2 SASEGT. V was clipped by 5 bases and J by 3 bases; unmatched bases: 16. The CDR3 loop reads CASSRISTSGGGTDTQYF. The CDR3 region has the DNA TGTGCCAGCAGTCGTATCTCAACGAGCGGGGGCGGGACAGATACGCAGTATTTT.

The chain has TRBV20-1 and TRBJ2-7; D unresolved. The end of the DNA is better explained by TRBJ2-5, so the J call may be wrong. Germline V gene sequence: CDR1 DFQATT, CDR2 SNEGSKA (reference sequence). This CDR3 contains 13 residues. The chain's CDR3 is CSARDLGLETQYF. CDR3 sequence (DNA): TGCAGTGCTAGAGATCTAGGTTTAGAGACCCAGTACTTC.

The gene calls are TRBV6-2 or TRBV6-3 and TRBJ2-1, with D perhaps matching TRBD1 (6 bases). The assigned J gene may be wrong: the sequence end matches TRBJ2-7 better. The CDR3 runs to 15 residues. Germline CDR1 MNHEY, CDR2 SVGEGT. This CDR3 is CASSYKVGADYEQYF. DNA of the CDR3: TGTGCCAGCAGTTACAAAGTGGGGGCAGATTACGAGCAGTACTTC.

Details on this clonotype: The germline gene is not matched at one end of the junction; a read error may be the cause. The chain carries TRBV4-1 and TRBJ2-6; perhaps TRBD2 as D (6 bases). The CDR3 loop spans 18 amino acids. CDR1 and CDR2 from the germline V gene are MGHRA and YSYEKL. For the CDR3, the DNA is TGCGCCAGCAGCCACACACTCCGGGACTTCTCTCGGGCCAACGTCCTGACTTTC. Encoded protein: CASSHTLRDFSRANVLTF.

This clonotype was detected a few times. V gene TRBV4-2 combines with J gene TRBJ2-6, with D uncertain. Trimming took off 7 bases at V and 0 bases at J, with 19 bases between the two ends. This CDR3 comprises 18 residues. CDR1 and CDR2 from the germline V gene are LGHNA and YNFKEQ. CDR3: CASTTAGRPSSGANVLTF. In DNA form, the CDR3 reads TGTGCCAGCACCACGGCTGGCAGACCTAGCTCTGGGGCCAACGTCCTGACTTTC.

The V gene is TRBV5-1, the J gene TRBJ2-7; no clear D. The V gene's germline CDR1 is SGHRS and CDR2 YFSETQ. V was pared by 6 bases and J by 0 bases, with 10 bases between. The CDR3 runs to 13 residues. The CDR3 reads CASKAPGSYEQYF. CDR3 DNA sequence: TGCGCCAGCAAGGCCCCTGGCTCCTACGAGCAGTACTTC.

The CDR3 DNA reads TGTGCCAGCAGTCCTCTAGCGGGGCTATACACAGATACGCAGTATTTT. Its protein is CASSPLAGLYTDTQYF. The V gene is TRBV28, the J gene TRBJ2-3, with TRBD2 matching 9 bases. V lost 5 bases and J lost 2; bases outside the gene matches: 8. Germline V gene lookup returns CDR1 MDHEN and CDR2 SYDVKM. The CDR3 spans 16 residues.

There are a few counts of this clonotype. The chain has TRBV7-3 and TRBJ2-1; TRBD2 matches 8 bases. The ends lost 2 bases at V and 5 bases at J; junction bases unmatched: 8. Germline loops: CDR1 SGHTA, CDR2 FQGTGA. CDR3 size: 16 residues. The CDR3 loop is CASSLYRGGTNNEQFF. In nucleotides, the CDR3 is TGTGCCAGCAGCTTATACCGCGGGGGGACAAACAATGAGCAGTTCTTC.

V gene TRBV12-3 or TRBV12-4 combines with J gene TRBJ2-7, with D possibly being TRBD2 (6 bases). Deletions cut 3 bases from V and 7 bases from J, with 16 bases between. This CDR3 has 14 amino acids. Written as DNA, the CDR3 is TGTGCCAGCAGTTTGGGGCTAGCGATTCAAGAGCAGTACTTC. Amino acids: CASSLGLAIQEQYF.

At least ten counts were recorded for this clonotype. V and J are TRBV29-1 and TRBJ2-1; D perhaps matches TRBD1 (5 bases). Per the germline V gene, CDR1 is SQVTM and CDR2 is ANQGSEA. The CDR3 spans 12 residues. Trimming took off 7 bases at V and 0 bases at J, with 7 bases between the two ends. The CDR3 is CSARDSYNEQFF. The CDR3 DNA reads TGCAGCGCCAGGGACTCCTACAATGAGCAGTTCTTC.

This clonotype was counted only a few times. V gene TRBV4-3 combines with J gene TRBJ2-3; a weak D match, TRBD2 (6 bases). Germline CDR1 LGHNA, CDR2 YSLEER. This CDR3 region has 21 residues. Trimming removed 0 bases from V and 5 bases from J, with 30 bases in between. The CDR3 spells CASSQDLSSYAGGAVVDTQYF. In nucleotides, the CDR3 is TGCGCCAGCAGCCAAGATCTATCATCGTATGCGGGCGGGGCGGTGGTAGATACGCAGTATTTT.

The J gene is TRBJ1-5, the V gene TRBV7-2; tentatively, D is TRBD1 (5 bases). In germline, CDR1 is SGHTA, CDR2 FQGNSA. The CDR3 sequence is 14 residues long. V was pared by 5 bases and J by 6 bases, with 14 bases between. The CDR3 loop is CASSADNGGQPQHF. CDR3 coding DNA: TGTGCCAGCAGCGCAGACAACGGGGGTCAGCCCCAGCATTTT.

The rearrangement joins TRBV19 to TRBJ1-2, with D perhaps TRBD1 (5 bases). CDR3 length: 15 residues. Germline CDR1 LNHDA, CDR2 SQIVND (reference sequence). Trimming removed 5 bases from V and 5 bases from J, with 18 bases in between. CDR3 loop: CASSPAGRNLYGYTF. CDR3 bases: TGTGCCAGTAGTCCGGCGGGACGTAACTTGTATGGCTACACCTTC.

This chain joins TRBV15 and TRBJ2-7, with unresolved D. The tail of the sequence fits TRBJ2-5 better, so the J call may be wrong. This CDR3 has 13 amino acids. Germline V gene data show CDR1 as LNHNV and CDR2 as YYDKDF (reference sequence). The CDR3 is CATSRGSFGTQYF. The CDR3 nucleotides read TGTGCCACCAGCAGAGGGTCTTTCGGGACCCAGTACTTC.

This clonotype was seen just once. This chain joins TRBV5-6 and TRBJ1-4; no reliable D call. Trimming removed 3 bases from V and 5 bases from J, with 23 bases in between. Germline CDR1 SGHDT, CDR2 YYEEEE. The CDR3 sequence is 18 residues long. CDR3 loop: CASSYGGLAEVKNEKLFF. CDR3 DNA: TGTGCCAGCAGCTACGGTGGACTCGCCGAGGTCAAGAATGAAAAACTGTTTTTT.

Only one count was recorded for this clonotype. The gene calls are TRBV11-2 and TRBJ1-2, with 7 bases that match TRBD1. With 3 bases clipped from V and 7 bases from J, the junction kept 14 bases outside the gene matches. This CDR3 has 16 residues. The germline V gene has CDR1 SGHAT and CDR2 FQNNGV. CDR3 region: CASSFFAGTDLGGYTF. The CDR3 DNA is TGTGCCAGCAGCTTTTTTGCCGGGACAGACCTAGGTGGCTACACCTTC. Filled out from reference TRBV11-2 and TRBJ1-2, the complete variable domain reads EAGVAQSPRYKIIEKRQSVAFWCNPISGHATLYWYQQILGQGPKLLIQFQNNGVVDDSQLPKDRFSAERLKGVDSTLKIQPAKLEDSAVYLCASSFFAGTDLGGYTFGSGTRLTVV.

The rearrangement links TRBV6-5 to TRBJ1-6; the match to TRBD1 covers 7 bases. This CDR3 contains 15 residues. The germline CDR1 and CDR2 sequences are MNHEY and SVGAGI. V was clipped by 4 bases and J by 7 bases; unmatched bases: 7. The DNA of the CDR3 is TGTGCCAGCAGTTTTGGGGCAGGGGGAAATTCACCCCTCCACTTT. Residues: CASSFGAGGNSPLHF.

This clonotype was recorded a few times. The chain employs TRBV29-1 and TRBJ1-1; 9 bases are a match to TRBD1. The CDR3 covers 13 residues. From germline, CDR1 is SQVTM and CDR2 ANQGSEA. V dropped 6 bases and J dropped 3; count of bases not matched to a gene: 5. The CDR3 sequence is CSVRGQGHTEAFF. CDR3 sequence (DNA): TGCAGCGTGCGGGGACAGGGCCACACTGAAGCTTTCTTT.

This clonotype was seen a handful of times. The chain joins TRBV29-1 to TRBJ2-3; D unresolved. Trimming took off 7 bases at V and 1 base at J, with 9 bases between the two ends. The CDR3 length is 12 residues. CDR1 and CDR2 (germline): SQVTM, ANQGSEA. CDR3 region: CSAVSGTDTQYF. The DNA for the CDR3 is TGCAGCGCCGTTTCGGGCACAGATACGCAGTATTTT.

The genes are TRBV29-1 and TRBJ1-2; the D is unclear. CDR3 length: 14 amino acids. Trimming left V 7 bases short and J 2 bases short, with 17 bases between. The germline gives CDR1 SQVTM, CDR2 ANQGSEA. This CDR3 is CSGVVGSENYGYTF. As DNA, the CDR3 is TGCAGCGGGGTGGTGGGGTCCGAGAACTATGGCTACACCTTC.